The T cell receptor (beta chain) under discussion was sequenced for a study of cytomegalovirus exposure and HLA in healthy donors. Whole-study findings and limits: In the roughly 120 validation repertoires, a later analysis found that first-cohort TCR clusters tended to co-occur. Cytomegalovirus association was listed for 170 or so TCR beta chains.

Notes on this clone: Its antigen remains unidentified.

Germline V CDR1 and CDR2: MNHEY, SMNVEV (reference sequence). Trimming left V 5 bases short and J 6 bases short, with 17 bases between. There are 15 residues in the CDR3. Clones were sequenced by immunoSEQ multiplex PCR, and TCRdb holds only the in-frame ones, with some missing. This sample has fewer than 120,000 clones; roughly 90% occur once, and the top ten carry more than 1.4%. Sequenced input: PBMCs. This clonotype originated in a woman in her thirties in good health and CMV-seropositive. The V gene is TRBV27, the J gene TRBJ2-1, with D perhaps TRBD2 (5 bases). As DNA, the CDR3 is TGTGCCAGCAGTGCCCTCCCCCGACGGGGCAATGAGCAGTTCTTC. Encoded protein: CASSALPRRGNEQFF.